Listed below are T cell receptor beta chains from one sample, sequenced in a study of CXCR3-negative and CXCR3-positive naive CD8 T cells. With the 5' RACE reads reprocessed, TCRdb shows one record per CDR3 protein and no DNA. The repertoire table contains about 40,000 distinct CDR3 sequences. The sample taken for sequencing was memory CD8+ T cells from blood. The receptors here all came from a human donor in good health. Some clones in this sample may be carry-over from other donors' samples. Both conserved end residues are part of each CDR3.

CDR3aa: CASSFSQGRSPLHF
v_gene: TRBV27
j_gene: TRBJ1-6

CDR3aa: CASSHSFRGSYNEQFF
v_gene: TRBV3-1
j_gene: TRBJ2-1

CDR3aa: CSASSDRGGDTQYF
v_gene: TRBV20-1
j_gene: TRBJ2-3

CDR3aa: CATSSYGGGDEQFF
v_gene: TRBV15
j_gene: TRBJ2-1

CDR3aa: CASSVYYNEQFF
v_gene: TRBV25-1
j_gene: TRBJ2-1

CDR3aa: CASSLHGNTGELFF
v_gene: TRBV7-6
j_gene: TRBJ2-2

CDR3aa: CASSYTTGYEQYF
v_gene: TRBV6-6
j_gene: TRBJ2-7

CDR3aa: CASSFFAGGEQYF
v_gene: TRBV12-3/TRBV12-4
j_gene: TRBJ2-7

CDR3aa: CASEAGQGLAEAFF
v_gene: TRBV5-1
j_gene: TRBJ1-1

CDR3aa: CSVPASTDTQYF
v_gene: TRBV29-1
j_gene: TRBJ2-3